This TCR beta chain was documented in a study of blood T cell repertoires in COVID-19. On the study more broadly: The study drew acute and convalescent COVID-19 samples from the United States, Italy and Spain. Sources were T cells, B-cell-depleted T cells, or PBMCs; the material itself was cDNA or gDNA.

Trimming cost V 2 bases and J 7 bases, with 20 bases left between them. Germline CDR1 is GTSNPN and CDR2 is SVGIG (reference sequence). The CDR3 sequence is 15 residues long. Authors' methods: Amplification with reference gene primers provided the estimates of nucleated cell counts. Libraries were prepared by immunoSEQ multiplex PCR; TCRdb keeps only in-frame clonotypes and omits some of them. V, J and clone size are those of that table, while D and trimming were read from the DNA. The repertoire includes 45,000 to 55,000 clones, 80% to 90% of them detected once, and 3% to 3.5% sits in the top ten. What was sequenced was peripheral blood. The V gene is TRBV30, the J gene TRBJ2-5; possible D gene TRBD2, 6 bases. This receptor was identified in a human donor in a cohort sampled during active COVID-19. As DNA, the CDR3 is TGTGCCTGGAGTAAGCCCACCGGGACTTATGGGACCCAGTACTTC. Its translation: CAWSKPTGTYGTQYF.